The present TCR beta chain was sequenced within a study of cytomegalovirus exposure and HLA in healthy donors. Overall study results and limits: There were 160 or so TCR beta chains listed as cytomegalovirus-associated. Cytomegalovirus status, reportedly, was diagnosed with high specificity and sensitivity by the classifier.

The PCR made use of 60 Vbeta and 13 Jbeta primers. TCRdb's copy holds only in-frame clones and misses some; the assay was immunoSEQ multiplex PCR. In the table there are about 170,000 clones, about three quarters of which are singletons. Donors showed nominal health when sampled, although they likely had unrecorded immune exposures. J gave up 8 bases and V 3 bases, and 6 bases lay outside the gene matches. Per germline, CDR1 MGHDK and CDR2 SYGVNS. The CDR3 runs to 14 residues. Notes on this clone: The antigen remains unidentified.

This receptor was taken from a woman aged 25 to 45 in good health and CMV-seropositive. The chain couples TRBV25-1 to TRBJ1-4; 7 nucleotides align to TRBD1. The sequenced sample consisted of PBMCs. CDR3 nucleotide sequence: TGTGCCAGCAGTGAGGGCAGGGGGAGAGAAAAACTGTTTTTT. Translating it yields CASSEGRGREKLFF.